Sequencing of this TCR beta chain was carried out in a study of T cells in Graves' hyperthyroidism and ophthalmopathy. A Clinical Activity Score of at least 3, a NOSPECS grade of at least 4 and a duration under 3 months were recorded in the ophthalmopathy patients. The CDR3 is made up of 16 amino acids. In germline, CDR1 is MGHRA, CDR2 YSYEKL. Trimming took 0 bases from V and 13 from J, leaving 21 bases between them. TCR beta CDR3 regions were amplified from RNA transcripts. The HTBI primer set was used in a first-round RT-PCR of the TCR CDR3. TCRdb recomputed calls from the multiplex PCR reads with MiXCR, one row per CDR3 protein. The data contain about 600,000 distinct CDR3 sequences, more than 15% of them singletons.

The chain links TRBV4-1 to TRBJ2-2; perhaps TRBD1 as D (5 bases). The clonotype comes from a woman aged 40 to 50 with Graves' ophthalmopathy. Sequenced material: blood. The DNA of the CDR3 is TGCGCCAGCAGCCAAGATACAGGACAAATCGTCCCGACGCTGTTTTTT. This sequence encodes CASSQDTGQIVPTLFF.